The 20 T cell receptor beta chains below come from one sample, sequenced in a study of T cells in Graves' hyperthyroidism and ophthalmopathy. RNA transcripts were the template for amplifying TCR beta CDR3 regions. First-round RT-PCR with HTBI primers amplified the TCR CDR3 region. Each CDR3 protein gets one entry after TCRdb re-called the multiplex PCR reads with MiXCR. The sample consists of around 690,000 distinct CDR3 sequences, less than 25% of them appearing once. What was sequenced was blood. These TCRs come from a man aged 25 to 40 with Graves' ophthalmopathy.

This clonotype has at least ten counts. This chain connects TRBV6-1 to TRBJ2-5; 9 bases align to TRBD2. Germline CDR1 reads MNHNS; CDR2 reads SASEGT. After removal of 5 bases from V and 4 bases from J, the junction contained 23 bases not matched to a gene. This CDR3 has 20 residues. The DNA for the CDR3 is TGTGCCAGCAGTCAAACCGGGACGGTGAGCGGGAGGTCCCTCCGAGAGACCCAGTACTTC. It translates to CASSQTGTVSGRSLRETQYF.

V usage is TRBV6-1 and J usage is TRBJ2-3; the D gene is possibly TRBD2 (6 bases). The CDR3 totals 16 residues. V lost 2 bases and J 0 bases, leaving 12 bases between the germline ends. In germline, CDR1 is MNHNS, CDR2 SASEGT. CDR3 region: CASSESGGASTDTQYF. The CDR3 coding sequence is TGTGCCAGCAGTGAATCTGGCGGGGCTAGCACAGATACGCAGTATTTT.

This clonotype was seen more than once but under ten times. The CDR3 nucleotides read TGTGCCAGCCGATCAACTAGTGGAACCTACAATGAGCAGTTCTTC. Amino acid sequence: CASRSTSGTYNEQFF. V gene TRBV2 combines with J gene TRBJ2-1; TRBD2 is a possible D gene (5 bases). Germline V lookup: CDR1 SNHLY, CDR2 FYNNEI. V was trimmed by 8 bases and J by 2 bases, leaving 16 bases between them. CDR3 length: 15 amino acids.

This clonotype was counted only a few times. The V and J genes are TRBV20-1 and TRBJ2-1, with 12 bases lining up with TRBD2. The CDR3 consists of 15 residues. Trimming took 0 bases from V and 9 from J; bases not matched to a gene: 6. Per germline, CDR1 DFQATT and CDR2 SNEGSKA (reference sequence). The CDR3 spells CSAREETSGRLEQFF. CDR3 nucleotide sequence: TGCAGTGCTAGAGAGGAGACTAGCGGGAGACTTGAGCAGTTCTTC.

This clonotype showed up many times. Here the CDR3 reads CASSIQLTGSSDGYTF. In DNA form, the CDR3 reads TGTGCCAGCAGCATCCAGCTGACAGGGAGTTCGGATGGCTACACCTTC. The rearrangement joins TRBV28 to TRBJ1-2; 7 nucleotides agree with TRBD1. From germline, CDR1 is MDHEN and CDR2 SYDVKM. The CDR3 spans 16 residues. J gave up 6 bases and V 6 bases, and 16 bases lay outside the gene matches.

This clonotype was detected ten times or more. The CDR3: CARRGSTGELFF. As DNA, the CDR3 is TGTGCCCGACGGGGGTCCACCGGGGAGCTGTTTTTT. V is TRBV30 and J is TRBJ2-2, with a weak D call TRBD2 (6 bases). V gave up 8 bases and J gave up 4 bases, with 11 bases separating them. Germline V gene data show CDR1 as GTSNPN and CDR2 as SVGIG (reference sequence). The CDR3 sequence is 12 residues long.

The chain employs TRBV6-1 and TRBJ2-1, with 11 bases identical to TRBD2. V gave up 3 bases and J gave up 10 bases; unmatched junction bases: 11. The germline CDR1 and CDR2 sequences are MNHNS and SASEGT. This CDR3 region has 16 residues. This CDR3 is CASSEQVLAGGWEQFF. CDR3 coding DNA: TGTGCCAGCAGTGAGCAGGTTCTAGCGGGAGGATGGGAGCAGTTCTTC.

This clonotype has at least ten counts. This chain uses TRBV5-1 with TRBJ2-1; TRBD2 matches at 7 bases. Germline CDR1 SGHRS, CDR2 YFSETQ. CDR3 length: 15 amino acids. V lost 0 bases and J lost 3; bases outside the gene matches: 3. The DNA for the CDR3 is TGCGCCAGCAGCTTGGACCAGCGGGACTACAATGAGCAGTTCTTC. Translated, it gives CASSLDQRDYNEQFF.

This clonotype showed up just a few times. V is TRBV10-3 and J is TRBJ1-1, with no clear D. CDR3 size: 13 residues. Germline loops: CDR1 ENHRY, CDR2 SYGVKD. V was cut by 10 bases and J by 0 bases, with 12 bases left in between. The CDR3 reads CATDKGLNTEAFF. DNA of the CDR3: TGTGCCACCGATAAGGGCCTGAACACTGAAGCTTTCTTT.

This clonotype was picked up many times. The chain recombines TRBV28 with TRBJ1-1; 7 bases map to TRBD1. Germline CDR1 MDHEN, CDR2 SYDVKM. The CDR3 length is 15 residues. Germline trimming cut 6 bases from V and 4 bases from J; bases unmatched to any gene: 11. The CDR3 bases are TGTGCCAGCAGCCCCCGGACAGGAAGGAGCACTGAAGCTTTCTTT. Its protein is CASSPRTGRSTEAFF.

This clonotype came up many times. The chain links TRBV2 to TRBJ2-7; 11 bases agree with TRBD1. Germline CDR1 reads SNHLY; CDR2 reads FYNNEI. CDR3 length: 15 residues. With V trimmed by 7 bases and J by 0 bases, 5 bases remained unmatched. The CDR3 region has the DNA TGTGCCAGCAATCCCGGGACAGGGGGCTCCTACGAGCAGTACTTC. It translates to CASNPGTGGSYEQYF.

This clonotype was counted many times. The V gene is TRBV7-2, the J gene TRBJ1-2; D not resolved. The CDR3 covers 11 residues. From germline, CDR1 is SGHTA and CDR2 FQGNSA. The ends were cut back, 6 bases at V and 5 bases at J, with 7 bases in the middle. The DNA for the CDR3 is TGTGCCAGCAGTTCCACTTATGGCTACACCTTC. Residues: CASSSTYGYTF.

V is TRBV11-2 and J is TRBJ1-2, with 8 positions matching TRBD1. After removal of 6 bases from V and 5 bases from J, the junction contained 11 bases not matched to a gene. Germline V CDR1 and CDR2: SGHAT, FQNNGV. This CDR3 spans 15 amino acids. CDR3 sequence (DNA): TGTGCCAGCAGAAATACGGCAGGGGGCAGGTATGGCTACACCTTC. It is translated as CASRNTAGGRYGYTF.

CDR3 DNA: TGCAGTGCTCGGGCCTTGCAGGGGGCTGGAAACACCATATATTTT. Translated, it gives CSARALQGAGNTIYF. This chain uses TRBV20-1 with TRBJ1-3; TRBD1 matches 7 bases. This CDR3 spans 15 amino acids. V lost 5 bases and J lost 2; bases outside the gene matches: 9. Germline V lookup: CDR1 DFQATT, CDR2 SNEGSKA (reference sequence).

The DNA for the CDR3 is TGCAGCGTTGGATCTCGACACACAGATACGCAGTATTTT. Translating it yields CSVGSRHTDTQYF. V usage is TRBV29-1 and J usage is TRBJ2-3; D is ambiguous. The CDR3 is 13 amino acids. Germline V CDR1 and CDR2: SQVTM, ANQGSEA. Trimming shortened V by 4 bases and J by 2 bases, and 10 bases separated the two germline ends.

This clonotype was observed many times. The V and J genes are TRBV2 and TRBJ2-3; D gene ambiguous. The CDR3 has 11 residues. Trimming shortened V by 6 bases and J by 1 base, and 2 bases separated the two germline ends. Germline V gene data show CDR1 as SNHLY and CDR2 as FYNNEI. CDR3 protein: CASRGTDTQYF. The CDR3 DNA reads as TGTGCCAGCAGAGGCACAGATACGCAGTATTTT.

Only a few counts were recorded for this clonotype. This chain links TRBV7-3 with TRBJ2-3, with a possible D match to TRBD1 (6 bases). The CDR3 is 14 residues long. Germline V CDR1 and CDR2: SGHTA, FQGTGA. The V gene lost 2 bases and the J gene lost 10 bases, with 16 bases spanning the gap. CDR3: CASSLVPQGPPQYF. For the CDR3, the DNA is TGTGCCAGCAGCTTAGTCCCGCAGGGGCCTCCGCAGTATTTT.

CDR3 nucleotides: TGTGCCAGCAGCACCGCAATTCCGGGACTAGCGGGTCACGAGCAGTACTTC. Residues: CASSTAIPGLAGHEQYF. The chain couples TRBV5-4 to TRBJ2-7, with TRBD2 matching 12 bases. This CDR3 has 17 amino acids. Germline CDR1 is SGHNT and CDR2 is YYREEE (reference sequence). J lost 5 bases, V lost 4 bases, and 13 bases had no gene match.

The chain has TRBV7-2 and TRBJ2-2; 7 positions match TRBD2. The V and J ends lost 4 bases and 6 bases, in that order; junction bases with no gene match: 11. This CDR3 comprises 16 residues. CDR1 and CDR2 from the germline V gene are SGHTA and FQGNSA. The CDR3 protein is CASSSPGRGVSGELFF. Written as DNA, the CDR3 is TGTGCCAGCAGCTCCCCGGGACGGGGGGTATCCGGGGAGCTGTTTTTT.

This clonotype occurred a few times. The DNA for the CDR3 is TGTACAAGTAGCGGGCGGACGTTATCCAATGAGCAGTTCTTC. Protein: CTSSGRTLSNEQFF. V usage is TRBV6-1 and J usage is TRBJ2-1, with 7 bases matching TRBD2. The CDR3 loop spans 14 amino acids. Per germline, CDR1 MNHNS and CDR2 SASEGT.